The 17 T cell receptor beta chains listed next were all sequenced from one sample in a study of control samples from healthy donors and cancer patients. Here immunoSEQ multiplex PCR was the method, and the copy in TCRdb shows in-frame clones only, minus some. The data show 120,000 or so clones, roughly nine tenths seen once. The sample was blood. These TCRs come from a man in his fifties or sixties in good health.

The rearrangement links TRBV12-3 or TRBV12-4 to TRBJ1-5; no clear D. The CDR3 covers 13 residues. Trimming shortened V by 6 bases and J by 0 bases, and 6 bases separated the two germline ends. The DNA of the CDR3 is TGTGCCAGCAGGATAGATAGCAATCAGCCCCAGCATTTT. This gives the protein CASRIDSNQPQHF.

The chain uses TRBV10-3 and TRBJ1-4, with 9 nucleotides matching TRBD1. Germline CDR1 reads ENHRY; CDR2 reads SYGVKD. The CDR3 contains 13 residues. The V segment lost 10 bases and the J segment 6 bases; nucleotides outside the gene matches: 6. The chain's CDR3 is CATRTGVDEKLFF. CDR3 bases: TGTGCCACCCGGACAGGGGTGGATGAAAAACTGTTTTTT.

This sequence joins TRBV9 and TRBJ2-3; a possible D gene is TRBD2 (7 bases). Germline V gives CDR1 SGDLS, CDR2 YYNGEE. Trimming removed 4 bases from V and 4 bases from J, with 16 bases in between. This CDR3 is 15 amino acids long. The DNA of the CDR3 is TGTGCCAGCAGCCCCCCGGGGGGCAGGGCAGATACGCAGTATTTT. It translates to CASSPPGGRADTQYF.

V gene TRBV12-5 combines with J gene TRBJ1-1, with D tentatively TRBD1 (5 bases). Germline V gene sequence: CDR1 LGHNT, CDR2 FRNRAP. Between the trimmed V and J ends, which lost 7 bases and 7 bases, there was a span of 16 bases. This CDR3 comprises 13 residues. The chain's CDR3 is CASVSGLNNEAFF. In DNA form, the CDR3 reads TGTGCTAGTGTTTCGGGGCTTAATAATGAAGCTTTCTTT.

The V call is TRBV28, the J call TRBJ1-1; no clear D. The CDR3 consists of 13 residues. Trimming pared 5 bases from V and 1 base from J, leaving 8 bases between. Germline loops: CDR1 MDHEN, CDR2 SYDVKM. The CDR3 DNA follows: TGTGCCAGCAGTAGGACCGGGAACACTGAAGCTTTCTTT. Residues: CASSRTGNTEAFF.

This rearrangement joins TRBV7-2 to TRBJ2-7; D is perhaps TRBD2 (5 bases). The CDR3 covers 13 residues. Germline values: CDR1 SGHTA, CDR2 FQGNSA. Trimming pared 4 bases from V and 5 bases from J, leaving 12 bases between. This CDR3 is CASSSTGVHEQYF. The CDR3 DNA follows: TGTGCCAGCAGCTCCACCGGGGTCCACGAGCAGTACTTC.

CDR3 loop: CASSLSSGLETQYF. CDR3 sequence (DNA): TGTGCCAGCAGTTTATCGTCCGGCTTAGAGACCCAGTACTTC. The genes are TRBV27 and TRBJ2-5; D gene unclear. Germline V gives CDR1 MNHEY, CDR2 SMNVEV (reference sequence). Trimming shortened V by 0 bases and J by 4 bases, and 9 bases separated the two germline ends. The length of the CDR3 is 14 residues.

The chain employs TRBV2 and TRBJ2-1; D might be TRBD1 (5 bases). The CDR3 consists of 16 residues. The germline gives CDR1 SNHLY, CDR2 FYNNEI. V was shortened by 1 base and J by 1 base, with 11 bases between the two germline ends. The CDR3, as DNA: TGTGCCAGCAGTGAAGGGTCAGGGCGGTCCTACAATGAGCAGTTCTTC. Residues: CASSEGSGRSYNEQFF.

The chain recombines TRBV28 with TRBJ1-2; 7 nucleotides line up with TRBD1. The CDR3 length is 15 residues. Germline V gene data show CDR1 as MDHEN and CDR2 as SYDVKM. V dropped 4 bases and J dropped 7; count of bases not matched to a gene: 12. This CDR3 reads CASSSHDRVGSGYTF. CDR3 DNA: TGTGCCAGCAGTTCACACGACAGGGTAGGCTCTGGCTACACCTTC.

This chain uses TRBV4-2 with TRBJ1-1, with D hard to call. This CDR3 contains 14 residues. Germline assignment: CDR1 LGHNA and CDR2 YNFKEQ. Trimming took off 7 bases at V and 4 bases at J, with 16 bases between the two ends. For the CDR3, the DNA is TGTGCCAGCACCTCCCCCGGGCTGAGCACTGAAGCTTTCTTT. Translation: CASTSPGLSTEAFF.

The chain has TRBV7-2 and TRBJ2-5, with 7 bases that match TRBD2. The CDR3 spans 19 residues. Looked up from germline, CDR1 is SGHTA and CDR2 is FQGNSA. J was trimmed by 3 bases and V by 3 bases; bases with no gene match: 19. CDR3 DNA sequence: TGTGCCAGCAGCTTGGAGAGGATTAGAGAGCGGGGTGTTAAAGAGACCCAGTACTTC. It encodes CASSLERIRERGVKETQYF.

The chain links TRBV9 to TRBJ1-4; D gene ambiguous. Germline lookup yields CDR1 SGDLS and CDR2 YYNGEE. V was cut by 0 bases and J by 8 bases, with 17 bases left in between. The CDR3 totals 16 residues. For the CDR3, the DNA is TGTGCCAGCAGCGTAGGGATAGCGGGTCTCGGAGAAAAACTGTTTTTT. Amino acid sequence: CASSVGIAGLGEKLFF.

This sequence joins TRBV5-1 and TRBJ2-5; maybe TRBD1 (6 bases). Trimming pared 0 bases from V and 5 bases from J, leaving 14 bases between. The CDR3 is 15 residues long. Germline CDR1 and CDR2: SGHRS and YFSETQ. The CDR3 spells CASSLVHRVEETQYF. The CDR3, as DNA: TGCGCCAGCAGCTTGGTCCACAGGGTAGAGGAGACCCAGTACTTC.

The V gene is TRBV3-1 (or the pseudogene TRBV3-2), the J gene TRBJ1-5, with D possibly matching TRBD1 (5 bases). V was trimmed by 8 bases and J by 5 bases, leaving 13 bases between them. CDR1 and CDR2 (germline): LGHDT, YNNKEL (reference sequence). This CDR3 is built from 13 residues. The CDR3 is CASCRTPDQPQHF. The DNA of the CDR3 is TGTGCCAGCTGTCGGACACCTGATCAGCCCCAGCATTTT.

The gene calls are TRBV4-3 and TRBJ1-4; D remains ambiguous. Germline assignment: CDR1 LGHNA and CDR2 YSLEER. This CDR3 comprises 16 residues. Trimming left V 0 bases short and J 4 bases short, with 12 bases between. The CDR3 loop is CASSQDYGEGNEKLFF. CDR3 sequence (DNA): TGCGCCAGCAGCCAAGATTACGGGGAGGGTAATGAAAAACTGTTTTTT.

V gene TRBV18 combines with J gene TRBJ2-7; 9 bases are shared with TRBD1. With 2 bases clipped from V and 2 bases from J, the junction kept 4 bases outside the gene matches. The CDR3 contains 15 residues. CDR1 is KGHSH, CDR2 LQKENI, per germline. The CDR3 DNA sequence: TGTGCCAGCTCACCAAGGGGGACAGGGCCCTACGAGCAGTACTTC. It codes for CASSPRGTGPYEQYF. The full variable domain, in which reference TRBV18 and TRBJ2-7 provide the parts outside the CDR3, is NAGVMQNPRHLVRRRGQEARLRCSPMKGHSHVYWYRQLPEEGLKFMVYLQKENIIDESGMPKERFSAEFPKEGPSILRIQQVVRGDSAAYFCASSPRGTGPYEQYFGPGTRLTVT.

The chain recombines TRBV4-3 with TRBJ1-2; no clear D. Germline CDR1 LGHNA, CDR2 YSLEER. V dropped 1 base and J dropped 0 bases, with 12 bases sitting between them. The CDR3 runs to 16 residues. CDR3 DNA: TGCGCCAGCAGCCAAGGATCAGCAGCCTCTAACTATGGCTACACCTTC. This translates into CASSQGSAASNYGYTF.